This T cell receptor (beta chain) was identified during a study of tumor-infiltrating lymphocytes in primary liver carcinoma. Study background: Those sampled were patients whose primary liver carcinoma was treated by surgical resection.

The investigators made TCR beta cDNA from about 500 ng total RNA, using a constant-region primer. Three nested multiplex PCR rounds of slightly modified ARM-PCR generated TCR beta libraries. TCRdb reanalysed the multiplex PCR reads using MiXCR and keeps one entry per CDR3 protein. The table has about 180,000 distinct CDR3 sequences, about 60% seen once; the top ten hold about 70%. Germline DNA was also extracted, with blood RNA taken from unsorted whole blood. Material for sequencing was peripheral blood. The TCR comes from a man aged 40-50 years with primary liver carcinoma and hepatitis B virus infection.

The CDR3 nucleotides read TGTGCCAGCGGTGTAAGGGGTGCAGAGACCCAGTACTTC. This sequence encodes CASGVRGAETQYF. The chain combines TRBV6-1 with TRBJ2-5, with TRBD1 as a possible D gene (5 bases). Deletions cut 8 bases from V and 4 bases from J, with 14 bases between. CDR1 MNHNS and CDR2 SASEGT come from the germline V gene. This CDR3 region has 13 residues.